This T cell receptor beta chain was captured by sequencing in a study of a mutant IDH1 vaccine in newly diagnosed glioma. Whole-study context: Earlier therapy was either radiotherapy, temozolomide, or both, and most got both. Broader study findings: There seemed to be no relation between pseudoprogression and changes in top peripheral T cell clonotypes. Immune responses induced by vaccination arose in 93.3% of the patients.

Time point here: baseline, week 1 (first vaccination visit). Treatment: pre-vaccination baseline after standard-of-care therapy. Patients carried new grade 3 or 4 IDH1-mutant astrocytomas lacking nuclear ATRX. On this clone: Antigen unknown.

Method: immunoSEQ multiplex PCR; TCRdb's copy keeps in-frame clones and lacks some. Found here are 45,000 to 55,000 clones, approximately 90% of them singletons; the top ten hold less than 3%. Germline values: CDR1 SGDLS, CDR2 YYNGEE. The V end was cut by 9 bases, the J end by 5 bases, with 12 bases between. CDR3 length: 12 residues. V is TRBV9 and J is TRBJ1-5; D is unclear. The sequencing here drew on PBMCs, taken from a glioma patient treated with radiotherapy, temozolomide or both. The TCR originated in a man aged 40-49 years with glioma. The CDR3 nucleotides are TGTGCCACCACGGGCGCCGATCAGCCCCAGCATTTT. It specifies CATTGADQPQHF.